The present TCR beta chain was sequenced within a study of T cell repertoires in cytomegalovirus infection. Study as a whole: Public TCR beta signatures provided an indication of both CMV infection and a matching HLA type. General study results and limits: HLA-C-restricted TCR beta clonotypes specific for CMV led the ex vivo response. The cumulative frequency of public TCR beta families distinguished individuals who carried CMV together with the relevant HLA.

Each CDR3 protein is one row after TCRdb ran MiXCR on the reads. The table shows some 180,000 distinct CDR3 sequences, with approximately 17% occurring only once. There are 15 residues in the CDR3. The ends were cut back, 1 base at V and 2 bases at J, with 11 bases in the middle. Germline loops: CDR1 MGHRA, CDR2 YSYEKL. Comments on this clonotype: Its antigen is not known.

This TCR derives from a human donor in good health (CMV status not recorded). Some clones in this sample may be carry-over from other donors' samples. V gene TRBV4-1 combines with J gene TRBJ1-2, with D maybe TRBD1 (6 bases). Sequencing was done on a sample of CD8+ T cells from PBMCs. CDR3: CASSQAGGANYGYTF. CDR3 coding DNA: TGCGCCAGCAGCCAAGCTGGGGGGGCGAACTATGGCTACACCTTC.